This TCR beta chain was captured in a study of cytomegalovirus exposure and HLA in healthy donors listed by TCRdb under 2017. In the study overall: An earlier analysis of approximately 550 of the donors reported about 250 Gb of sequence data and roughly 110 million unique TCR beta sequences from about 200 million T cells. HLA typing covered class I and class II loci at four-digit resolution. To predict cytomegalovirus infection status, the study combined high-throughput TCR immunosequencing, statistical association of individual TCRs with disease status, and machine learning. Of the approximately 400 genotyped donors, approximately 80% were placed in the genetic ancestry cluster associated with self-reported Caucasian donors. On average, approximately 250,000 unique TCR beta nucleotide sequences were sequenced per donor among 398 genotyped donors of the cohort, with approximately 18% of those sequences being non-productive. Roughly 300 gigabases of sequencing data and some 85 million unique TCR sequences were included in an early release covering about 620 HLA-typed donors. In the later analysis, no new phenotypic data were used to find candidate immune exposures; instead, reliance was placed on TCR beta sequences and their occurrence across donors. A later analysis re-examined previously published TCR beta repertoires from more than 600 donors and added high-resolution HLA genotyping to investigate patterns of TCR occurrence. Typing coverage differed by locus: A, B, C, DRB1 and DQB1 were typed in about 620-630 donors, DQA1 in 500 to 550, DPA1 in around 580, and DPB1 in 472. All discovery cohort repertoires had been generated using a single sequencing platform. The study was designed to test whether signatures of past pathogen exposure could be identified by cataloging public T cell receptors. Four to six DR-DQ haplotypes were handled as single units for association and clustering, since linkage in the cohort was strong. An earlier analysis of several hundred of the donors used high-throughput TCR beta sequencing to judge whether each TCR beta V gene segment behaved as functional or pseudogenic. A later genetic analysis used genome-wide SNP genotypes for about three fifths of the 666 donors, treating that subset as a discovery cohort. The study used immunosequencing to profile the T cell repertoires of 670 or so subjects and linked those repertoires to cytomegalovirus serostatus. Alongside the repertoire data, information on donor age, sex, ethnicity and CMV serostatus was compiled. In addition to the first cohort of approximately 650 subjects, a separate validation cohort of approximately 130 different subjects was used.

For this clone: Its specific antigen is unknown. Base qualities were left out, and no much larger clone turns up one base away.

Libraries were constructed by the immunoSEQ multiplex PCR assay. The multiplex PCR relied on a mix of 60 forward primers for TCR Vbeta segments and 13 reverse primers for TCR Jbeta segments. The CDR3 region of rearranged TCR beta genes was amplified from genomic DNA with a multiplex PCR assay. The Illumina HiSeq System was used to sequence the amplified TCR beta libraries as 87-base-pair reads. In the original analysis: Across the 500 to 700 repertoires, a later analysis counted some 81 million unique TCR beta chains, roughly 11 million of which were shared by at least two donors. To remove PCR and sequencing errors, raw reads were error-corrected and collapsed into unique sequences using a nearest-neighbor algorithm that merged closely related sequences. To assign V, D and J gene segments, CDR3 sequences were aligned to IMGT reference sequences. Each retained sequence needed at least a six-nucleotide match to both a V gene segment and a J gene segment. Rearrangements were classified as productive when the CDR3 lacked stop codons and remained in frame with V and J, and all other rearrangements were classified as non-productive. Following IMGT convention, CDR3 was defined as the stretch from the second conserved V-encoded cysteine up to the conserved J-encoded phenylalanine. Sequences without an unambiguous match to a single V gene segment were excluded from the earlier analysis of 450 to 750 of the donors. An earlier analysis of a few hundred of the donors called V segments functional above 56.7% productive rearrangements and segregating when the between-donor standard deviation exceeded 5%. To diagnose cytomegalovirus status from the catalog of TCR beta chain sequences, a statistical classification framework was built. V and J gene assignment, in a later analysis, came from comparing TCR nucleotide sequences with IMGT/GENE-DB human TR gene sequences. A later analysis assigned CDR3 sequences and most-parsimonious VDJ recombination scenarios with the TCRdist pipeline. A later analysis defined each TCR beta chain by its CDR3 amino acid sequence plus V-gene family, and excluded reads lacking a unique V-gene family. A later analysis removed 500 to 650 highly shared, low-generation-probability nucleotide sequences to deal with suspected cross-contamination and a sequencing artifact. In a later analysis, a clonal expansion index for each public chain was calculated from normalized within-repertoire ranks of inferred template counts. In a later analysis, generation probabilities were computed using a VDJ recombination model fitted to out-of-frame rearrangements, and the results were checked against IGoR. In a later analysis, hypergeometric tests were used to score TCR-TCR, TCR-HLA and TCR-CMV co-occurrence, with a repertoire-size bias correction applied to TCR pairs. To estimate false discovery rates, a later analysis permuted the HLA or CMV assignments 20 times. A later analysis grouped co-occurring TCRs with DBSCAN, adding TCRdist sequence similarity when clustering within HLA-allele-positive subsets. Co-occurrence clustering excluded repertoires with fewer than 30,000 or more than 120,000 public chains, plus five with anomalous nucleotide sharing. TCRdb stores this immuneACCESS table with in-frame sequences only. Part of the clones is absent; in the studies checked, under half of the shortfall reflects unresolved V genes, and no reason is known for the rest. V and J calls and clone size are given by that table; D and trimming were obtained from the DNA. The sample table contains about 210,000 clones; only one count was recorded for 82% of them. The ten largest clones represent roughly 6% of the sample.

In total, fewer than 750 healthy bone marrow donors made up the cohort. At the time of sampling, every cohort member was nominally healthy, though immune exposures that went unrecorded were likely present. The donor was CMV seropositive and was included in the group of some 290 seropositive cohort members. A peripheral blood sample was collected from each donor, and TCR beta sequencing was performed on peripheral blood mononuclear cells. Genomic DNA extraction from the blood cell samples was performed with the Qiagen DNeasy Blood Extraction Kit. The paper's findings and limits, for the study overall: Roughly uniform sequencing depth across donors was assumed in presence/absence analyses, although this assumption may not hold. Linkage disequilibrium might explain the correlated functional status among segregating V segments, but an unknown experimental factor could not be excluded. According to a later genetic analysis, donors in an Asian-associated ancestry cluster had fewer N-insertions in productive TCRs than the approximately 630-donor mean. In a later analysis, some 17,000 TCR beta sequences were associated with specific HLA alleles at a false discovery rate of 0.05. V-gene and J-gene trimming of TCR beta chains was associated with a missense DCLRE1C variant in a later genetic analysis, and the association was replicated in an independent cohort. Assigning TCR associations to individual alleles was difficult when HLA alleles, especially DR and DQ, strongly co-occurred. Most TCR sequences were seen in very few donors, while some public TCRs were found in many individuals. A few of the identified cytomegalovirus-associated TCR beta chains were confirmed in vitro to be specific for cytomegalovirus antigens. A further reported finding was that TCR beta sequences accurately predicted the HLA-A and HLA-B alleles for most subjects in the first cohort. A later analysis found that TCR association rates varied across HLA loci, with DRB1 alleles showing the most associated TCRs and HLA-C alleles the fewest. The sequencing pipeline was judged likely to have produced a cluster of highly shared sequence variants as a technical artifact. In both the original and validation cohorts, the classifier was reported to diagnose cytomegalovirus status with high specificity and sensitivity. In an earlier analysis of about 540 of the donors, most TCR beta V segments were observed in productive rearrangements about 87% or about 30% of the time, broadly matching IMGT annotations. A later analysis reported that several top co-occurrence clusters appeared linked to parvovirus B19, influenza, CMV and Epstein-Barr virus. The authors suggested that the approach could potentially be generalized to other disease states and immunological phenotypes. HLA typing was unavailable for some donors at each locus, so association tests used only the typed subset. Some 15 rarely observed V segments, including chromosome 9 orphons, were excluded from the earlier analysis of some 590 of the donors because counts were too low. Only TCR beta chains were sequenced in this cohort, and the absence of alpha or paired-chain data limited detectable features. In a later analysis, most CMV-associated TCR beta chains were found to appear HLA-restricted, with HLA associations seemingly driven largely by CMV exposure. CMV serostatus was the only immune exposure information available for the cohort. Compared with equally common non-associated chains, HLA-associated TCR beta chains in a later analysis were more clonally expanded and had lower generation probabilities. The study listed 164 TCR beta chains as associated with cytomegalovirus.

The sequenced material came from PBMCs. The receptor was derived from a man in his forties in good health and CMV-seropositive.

This receptor carries the CDR3 CASSPRLAVYNEQFF. The sequenced DNA is TGTGCCAGCAGCCCACGACTAGCGGTCTACAATGAGCAGTTCTTC. The chain is encoded by TRBV5-4 joined to TRBJ2-1; the central 9 bases match TRBD2. The cysteine opens and the phenylalanine closes a CDR3 of 15 amino acids. The read is trimmed to its CDR3 DNA, 45 bases read in frame from base 1. V trim: 4 bases; J trim: 3 bases; unmatched bases: 5. CDR1 and CDR2 were assigned from the germline V gene (reference sequence) as SGHNT and YYREEE.